The rows below give T cell receptor beta chains drawn from one sample of a study of T cell responses to AZD1222 COVID-19 vaccine. Libraries were prepared by immunoSEQ multiplex PCR; TCRdb keeps only in-frame clonotypes and omits some of them. Among about 150,000 clones listed, just under 95% were seen once. The material sequenced was peripheral blood, taken 28 days after the second AZD1222 dose. The receptors were gathered from an adult who received the AZD1222 COVID-19 vaccine. The CDR3 runs from the conserved cysteine through the conserved F or W. The order of the fields is clone size, J gene, D gene, V gene, CDR3 protein, CDR3 DNA. The D gene is left open where the match is weak. The size field is filled for only some rows; it gives once, few, many or a size class.

.	TRBJ2-2	.	TRBV12-3/TRBV12-4	CASTIWVSGELFF	TGTGCCAGCACAATTTGGGTGTCGGGGGAGCTGTTTTTT
.	TRBJ1-4	.	TRBV2	CASRVTDHNEKLFF	TGTGCCAGCAGAGTGACAGATCATAATGAAAAACTGTTTTTT
.	TRBJ1-2	TRBD1	TRBV19	CASSTPTGVYGYTF	TGTGCCAGTAGTACTCCGACAGGGGTCTATGGCTACACCTTC
once	TRBJ2-1	TRBD1	TRBV4-2	CASSPRGQGRGEQFF	TGTGCCAGCAGCCCTAGAGGACAGGGCCGGGGTGAGCAGTTCTTC
once	TRBJ2-5	.	TRBV7-9	CASIRGETQYF	TGTGCCAGCATTCGAGGGGAGACCCAGTACTTC
.	TRBJ1-5	.	TRBV7-9	CASSATGPGEPQHF	TGTGCCAGCAGCGCTACAGGGCCTGGGGAGCCCCAGCATTTT
.	TRBJ2-7	TRBD2	TRBV5-5	CASSSLTSGGFNRGEQYF	TGTGCCAGCAGCTCTTTGACTAGCGGGGGCTTCAATCGAGGTGAGCAGTACTTC
.	TRBJ1-2	TRBD1	TRBV30	CAWSLDRDYGYTF	TGTGCCTGGAGCCTGGACAGGGACTATGGCTACACCTTC
.	TRBJ2-1	TRBD2	TRBV4-1	CASSQVGLVDNEQFF	TGCGCCAGCAGCCAAGTGGGACTAGTCGACAATGAGCAGTTCTTC
.	TRBJ2-3	.	TRBV6-5	CASSLGPLDTQYF	TGTGCCAGCAGTTTGGGGCCCTTAGATACGCAGTATTTT
.	TRBJ2-7	TRBD1	TRBV7-9	CASSQRPGQGLYEQYF	TGTGCCAGCAGCCAACGACCGGGACAGGGGCTATACGAGCAGTACTTC
.	TRBJ1-2	.	TRBV19	CASSEGKRYGYTF	TGTGCCAGTAGTGAAGGGAAGCGCTATGGCTACACCTTC
.	TRBJ1-5	TRBD1	TRBV6-5	CASSGDRADQPQHF	TGTGCCAGCAGCGGTGACAGGGCCGATCAGCCCCAGCATTTT
.	TRBJ1-4	.	TRBV5-4	CASSAQGSNEKLFF	TGTGCCAGCAGCGCACAGGGATCTAATGAAAAACTGTTTTTT
.	TRBJ2-6	.	TRBV5-1	CASSLRHSGANVLTF	TGCGCCAGCAGCTTGCGTCACTCTGGGGCCAACGTCCTGACTTTC
few	TRBJ1-1	.	TRBV6-2/TRBV6-3	CASSYSRRGAMNTEAFF	TGTGCCAGCAGTTACTCGCGACGGGGGGCTATGAACACTGAAGCTTTCTTT
once	TRBJ1-1	TRBD1	TRBV30	CAWSAGGQGVVPTEAFF	TGTGCCTGGAGCGCCGGTGGACAGGGTGTTGTCCCCACTGAAGCTTTCTTT
.	TRBJ1-4	.	TRBV6-2/TRBV6-3	CASSKVTATNEKLFF	TGTGCCAGCAGCAAGGTGACAGCAACTAATGAAAAACTGTTTTTT
.	TRBJ1-5	.	TRBV4-1	CASSQAHGTYVQPQHF	TGCGCCAGCAGCCAAGCTCACGGGACATACGTTCAGCCCCAGCATTTT
.	TRBJ2-5	TRBD2	TRBV7-8	CASSAPRWGGWETQYF	TGTGCCAGCAGCGCCCCCCGGTGGGGGGGGTGGGAGACCCAGTACTTC
.	TRBJ2-1	TRBD2	TRBV4-1	CASSQGWASGVMEQFF	TGCGCCAGCAGCCAAGGGTGGGCTAGCGGCGTTATGGAGCAGTTCTTC
.	TRBJ2-5	.	TRBV7-2	CASSFQGARETQYF	TGTGCCAGCAGCTTTCAGGGCGCCCGCGAGACCCAGTACTTC